Shown below are 18 T cell receptor beta chains from a single sample sequenced in a study of beta chain features in type 1 diabetes. Expressed TCRB transcripts were sequenced because the entire RNA isolate underwent reverse transcription. Clones were sequenced by immunoSEQ multiplex PCR, and TCRdb holds only the in-frame ones, with some missing. This sample carries about 320,000 clones, 12% to 15% of them seen once, and the ten largest clones take under 8.5%. Material: central memory CD4+ T cells from blood. These TCRs come from a man aged 25 to 45 in good health.

This clone was picked up a small number of times. The chain recombines TRBV27 with TRBJ1-2; the D gene is possibly TRBD1 (6 bases). Trimming removed 3 bases from V and 4 bases from J, with 15 bases in between. The CDR3 is 15 amino acids. CDR1 is MNHEY, CDR2 SMNVEV, per germline (reference sequence). This CDR3 reads CASSFRGEFRYGYTF. The CDR3 region has the DNA TGTGCCAGCAGTTTCAGGGGCGAGTTTCGCTATGGCTACACCTTC.

The chain employs TRBV2 and TRBJ2-2; tentative D call: TRBD1 (6 bases). The CDR3 runs to 14 residues. With 7 bases removed from V and 0 bases from J, the gap between germline ends came to 9 bases. Germline CDR1 reads SNHLY; CDR2 reads FYNNEI. In DNA, the CDR3 is TGTGCCAGCATGGACAGAGCGAACACCGGGGAGCTGTTTTTT. It codes for CASMDRANTGELFF.

This clone was counted a few times. The chain links TRBV7-2 to TRBJ2-1; D is undetermined. The CDR3 covers 13 residues. Germline V lookup: CDR1 SGHTA, CDR2 FQGNSA. Trimming took 1 base from V and 8 from J, leaving 9 bases between them. The CDR3 loop is CASSLVPGHEQFF. CDR3 coding DNA: TGTGCCAGCAGCTTAGTACCTGGTCATGAGCAGTTCTTC.

This chain connects TRBV7-2 to TRBJ2-7; D not certain. CDR3 length equals 14 residues. V was cut by 1 base and J by 6 bases, with 13 bases left in between. Germline CDR1 reads SGHTA; CDR2 reads FQGNSA. In DNA form, the CDR3 reads TGTGCCAGCAGCTTAGTTGGGCAGCCCACCGAGCAGTACTTC. It specifies CASSLVGQPTEQYF.

This clone was recorded a few times. The CDR3 DNA reads as TGTGCCAGCAGCATATCCCGGGTGAAGACCCAGTACTTC. Translated, it gives CASSISRVKTQYF. V usage is TRBV7-2 and J usage is TRBJ2-5; D is unresolved. Trimming removed 5 bases from V and 6 bases from J, with 13 bases in between. Germline V gene lookup returns CDR1 SGHTA and CDR2 FQGNSA. The CDR3 has 13 amino acids.

The chain employs TRBV2 and TRBJ2-3; either TRBD1 or TRBD2 may fit D (5 bases each). Germline CDR1 is SNHLY and CDR2 is FYNNEI. Deletions cut 7 bases from V and 0 bases from J, with 14 bases between. The CDR3 is 15 residues long. The CDR3 DNA follows: TGTGCCAGCAACGGGGCCAGGTTTAGCACAGATACGCAGTATTTT. This sequence encodes CASNGARFSTDTQYF. The full variable domain, with the rest looked up from reference TRBV2 and TRBJ2-3, is EPEVTQTPSHQVTQMGQEVILRCVPISNHLYFYWYRQILGQKVEFLVSFYNNEISEKSEIFDDQFSVERPDGSNFTLKIRSTKLEDSAMYFCASNGARFSTDTQYFGPGTRLTVL.

As to this clone: Other DNA sequences in the sample encode the same CDR3. The V gene is TRBV30, the J gene TRBJ2-7; D not resolved. The germline gives CDR1 GTSNPN, CDR2 SVGIG (reference sequence). Trimming pared 0 bases from V and 3 bases from J, leaving 9 bases between. The CDR3 is made up of 13 amino acids. CDR3 sequence: CAWSVSLYYEQYV. In DNA, the CDR3 is TGTGCCTGGAGTGTTTCGCTATACTACGAGCAGTACGTC.

The chain employs TRBV5-1 and TRBJ1-4; possible D gene TRBD1, 5 bases. CDR1 and CDR2 from the germline V gene are SGHRS and YFSETQ. The CDR3 has 14 residues. With 2 bases removed from V and 12 bases from J, the gap between germline ends came to 17 bases. In nucleotides, the CDR3 is TGCGCCAGCAGCTTAGACGGGGCCACTCGGGAACTGTTTTTT. Encoded protein: CASSLDGATRELFF.

The CDR3 sequence: CASSWPGAEAFF. CDR3 sequence (DNA): TGTGCCAGCAGCTGGCCCGGGGCAGAAGCTTTCTTT. This chain links TRBV7-8 with TRBJ1-1; D is perhaps TRBD1 (5 bases). Germline V gene sequence: CDR1 SGHVS, CDR2 FQNEAQ. The V and J ends lost 4 bases and 8 bases respectively, with 11 bases between them. The length of the CDR3 is 12 residues.

This clone turned up a few times. The CDR3 bases are TGTGCCAGCAGTGCGGGGTCTAGCGGTCAGCCCCAGCATTTT. Encoded protein: CASSAGSSGQPQHF. V is TRBV2 and J is TRBJ1-5; D uncertain. The CDR3 covers 14 residues. Per germline, CDR1 SNHLY and CDR2 FYNNEI. Trimming pared 4 bases from V and 6 bases from J, leaving 13 bases between.

This chain uses TRBV6-4 with TRBJ2-2; TRBD2 matches 10 bases. Germline CDR1 reads MRHNA; CDR2 reads SNTAGT. V dropped 6 bases and J dropped 2; count of bases not matched to a gene: 6. This CDR3 contains 16 residues. CDR3 bases: TGTGCCAGCAGACTGTCTAGCGGGAGAAACACCGGGGAGCTGTTTTTT. Its protein is CASRLSSGRNTGELFF.

This rearrangement joins TRBV7-9 to TRBJ1-5; perhaps TRBD1 as D (6 bases). This CDR3 contains 14 residues. V was cut by 4 bases and J by 15 bases, with 22 bases left in between. CDR1 is SEHNR, CDR2 FQNEAQ, per germline (reference sequence). The chain's CDR3 is CASSSTGAEELLHF. The CDR3 bases are TGTGCCAGCAGCTCTACGGGGGCCGAGGAGCTGCTGCATTTT.

This clone was seen more than once but under ten times. The V and J genes are TRBV11-3 and TRBJ2-3; 13 positions agree with TRBD2. Germline CDR1 is SGHNT and CDR2 is YENEEA. The length of the CDR3 is 17 residues. Trimming at V came to 4 bases and at J to 5 bases, leaving 9 bases not matched to a gene. The CDR3 nucleotides read TGTGCCAGCAGCTCCCGAACTAGCGGGGGGGCTGGAGATACGCAGTATTTT. Its protein product is CASSSRTSGGAGDTQYF.

This clone was seen a few times. The genes are TRBV6-1 and TRBJ2-7; weak D call: TRBD1 (7 bases). V gave up 10 bases and J gave up 3 bases, with 16 bases separating them. Germline values: CDR1 MNHNS, CDR2 SASEGT. CDR3 size: 13 residues. The CDR3 nucleotides read TGTGCCACCAGGCGGCAGGGGGGCTACGAGCAGTACTTC. Its translation is CATRRQGGYEQYF.

This clone has more than one count but fewer than ten. V is TRBV18 and J is TRBJ1-5; perhaps TRBD1 as D (5 bases). V lost 2 bases to trimming and J lost 3 bases, with 14 bases between them. Germline V gives CDR1 KGHSH, CDR2 LQKENI. This CDR3 comprises 16 residues. CDR3 protein: CASSPGLEGNNQPQHF. The CDR3 DNA is TGTGCCAGCTCACCAGGCCTGGAGGGGAACAATCAGCCCCAGCATTTT.

The chain has TRBV5-1 and TRBJ2-1, with 7 bases fitting TRBD1. The CDR3 is 14 residues long. V was pared by 4 bases and J by 7 bases, with 8 bases of the junction left unmatched. Germline V gene data show CDR1 as SGHRS and CDR2 as YFSETQ. The CDR3 bases are TGCGCCAGCAGCACCGACAGGGTTAGGAATGAGCAGTTCTTC. It translates to CASSTDRVRNEQFF.

The V and J genes are TRBV6-6 and TRBJ1-1; no clear D. The germline CDR1 and CDR2 sequences are MNHNY and SVGAGI (reference sequence). This CDR3 is built from 11 residues. Trimming took off 6 bases at V and 3 bases at J, with 5 bases between the two ends. CDR3 protein: CASSSDTEAFF. The CDR3 DNA reads TGTGCCAGCAGCTCTGACACTGAAGCTTTCTTT.

The chain uses TRBV7-8 and TRBJ2-5, with 7 bases lining up with TRBD2. The CDR3 sequence is 14 residues long. The trim removed 5 bases at V and 5 bases at J, leaving 8 bases unmatched. Germline CDR1 and CDR2: SGHVS and FQNEAQ. CDR3 DNA: TGTGCCAGCAGCCCCATGACTAGCCGGGAGACCCAGTACTTC. Its translation: CASSPMTSRETQYF.